This entry describes one T cell receptor (beta chain). Its matching antigen is unknown. The table came from immunoSEQ multiplex PCR; TCRdb's copy has only in-frame clones and leaves some out. The sample records approximately 41,000 clones, approximately 86% being singletons. This sample was taken from a study of OX40 agonist ivuxolimab in advanced cancers. Overall study: Dose-escalation patients were diagnosed with hepatocellular carcinoma, melanoma, renal cell cancer or head and neck cancer. Prior checkpoint blockade (anti-PD-1, anti-PD-L1 or anti-CTLA-4) was permitted; under 50% had it.

The ends lost 3 bases at V and 2 bases at J; junction bases unmatched: 9. The germline CDR1 and CDR2 sequences are SEHNR and FQNEAQ (reference sequence). This CDR3 has 16 amino acids. Findings and caveats of the study: CD4+ and CD8+ blood T cells expanded clonally by week 6 at 0.1 to 3.0 mg/kg. Expanded clones tended on average to be more numerous among CD8+ T cells than CD4+.

This clonotype was obtained from an adult with an advanced solid tumor such as melanoma, head and neck, liver or kidney cancer. This chain joins TRBV7-9 and TRBJ2-5; TRBD1 aligns across 7 bases. The sample was CD4+ or CD8+ T cells sorted from blood, taken in a trial of the OX40 agonist ivuxolimab. The CDR3: CASSLGRRDSQETQYF. Written as DNA, the CDR3 is TGTGCCAGCAGCTTGGGTCGAAGGGACAGTCAAGAGACCCAGTACTTC.